The clone carrying this T cell receptor (beta chain) has ten or more counts. CDR1 and CDR2 (germline): GTSNPN, SVGIG (reference sequence). The CDR3 has 16 amino acids. V was pared by 2 bases and J by 4 bases, with 15 bases between. The method was immunoSEQ multiplex PCR; TCRdb's version includes in-frame clones alone and lacks a portion of them. The data contain some 300,000 clones, around four fifths of them singletons. The data are from a study of blood T cell repertoires in COVID-19. As for the study in general: In each case, the material was cDNA or gDNA derived from T cells, B-cell-depleted T cells, or PBMCs.

The chain employs TRBV30 and TRBJ1-6; D remains unclear. This TCR came from a woman aged 50 to 60 with active or convalescent COVID-19. Sequences were obtained from peripheral blood. The CDR3 loop is CAWSMSWAAYNSPLHF. The CDR3 nucleotides are TGTGCCTGGAGTATGAGTTGGGCAGCTTATAATTCACCCCTCCACTTT.